The 13 T cell receptor beta chains presented below share a single source sample, sequenced in a study of blood T cell repertoires in COVID-19. Sequencing was performed with immunoSEQ multiplex PCR; in TCRdb, only in-frame clones are kept and a portion is missing. The sample has roughly 340,000 clones, more than 70% seen once. Sequencing input: PBMCs or T cells enriched from blood (not recorded which). These TCRs come from a man aged 40-55 years in a cohort exposed to, infected with or recovered from COVID-19 (not recorded which).

This clone came up many times. The chain joins TRBV2 to TRBJ2-2; 7 positions agree with TRBD1. The CDR3 contains 14 residues. The junction had 5 bases not matched to a gene; V was cut back by 6 bases and J by 4 bases. Germline V gene data show CDR1 as SNHLY and CDR2 as FYNNEI. This CDR3 reads CASRQGSGTGELFF. The CDR3 nucleotides read TGTGCCAGCAGACAGGGGAGTGGCACCGGGGAGCTGTTTTTT.

The chain couples TRBV29-1 to TRBJ2-1; D may be TRBD2 (6 bases). The CDR3 length is 10 residues. In germline, CDR1 is SQVTM, CDR2 ANQGSEA. The CDR3 loop reads CVGGDYEQFF. The CDR3 bases are TGCGTCGGGGGTGACTATGAGCAGTTCTTC.

This chain links TRBV3-1 (or the pseudogene TRBV3-2) with TRBJ1-4; D possibly corresponds to TRBD1 (6 bases). Trimming removed 0 bases from V and 8 bases from J, with 13 bases in between. Germline CDR1 is LGHDT and CDR2 is YNNKEL (reference sequence). CDR3 size: 15 residues. The CDR3 spells CASSQDPGRGEKLFF. The CDR3 DNA reads as TGTGCCAGCAGCCAAGATCCGGGAAGGGGGGAAAAACTGTTTTTT.

A word on this clone: The identical CDR3 is also encoded by other nucleotide sequences in the sample. The chain is built from TRBV10-3 and TRBJ1-5; D remains unclear. The CDR3 consists of 14 residues. Trimming shortened V by 0 bases and J by 2 bases, and 5 bases separated the two germline ends. Germline CDR1 reads ENHRY; CDR2 reads SYGVKD. CDR3 loop: CAISESGGNQPQHF. The CDR3 region has the DNA TGTGCCATCAGTGAGTCGGGAGGCAATCAGCCCCAGCATTTT.

The J gene is TRBJ2-6, the V gene TRBV2, with 7 nucleotides matching TRBD2. This CDR3 has 14 amino acids. The ends lost 7 bases at V and 4 bases at J; junction bases unmatched: 4. Germline V gives CDR1 SNHLY, CDR2 FYNNEI. The CDR3 DNA reads TGTGCCAGCAACTCGGGAGGAGGGGCCAACGTCCTGACTTTC. Its translation is CASNSGGGANVLTF.

This clone was seen only a few times. The chain employs TRBV10-3 and TRBJ2-7; TRBD2 aligns across 9 bases. Germline CDR1 is ENHRY and CDR2 is SYGVKD. The V segment lost 11 bases and the J segment 1 base; nucleotides outside the gene matches: 3. CDR3 length: 12 amino acids. CDR3 DNA sequence: TGTGCCGTAGCGGGAGAGTCCTACGAGCAGTACTTC. Protein sequence: CAVAGESYEQYF.

The chain has TRBV7-9 and TRBJ1-3, with TRBD1 matching over 12 bases. Germline V gene sequence: CDR1 SEHNR, CDR2 FQNEAQ (reference sequence). This CDR3 region has 19 residues. V trimming: 0 bases; J trimming: 3 bases; junction bases outside the gene matches: 9. The CDR3 nucleotides read TGTGCCAGCAGCTTAGCCGGGACAGGGGGCCGTGGCTTTGGAAACACCATATATTTT. Its translation is CASSLAGTGGRGFGNTIYF.

The CDR3 DNA sequence: TGTGCCAGCAGGCCTGCGGGGTCTGCCGAGCAGTACTTC. Protein sequence: CASRPAGSAEQYF. The chain carries TRBV11-2 and TRBJ2-7; D perhaps matches TRBD2 (6 bases). Germline lookup yields CDR1 SGHAT and CDR2 FQNNGV. The V gene lost 6 bases and the J gene lost 6 bases, with 15 bases spanning the gap. CDR3 length: 13 amino acids.

Only one count was recorded for this clone. The chain links TRBV27 to TRBJ1-2; 7 nucleotides align to TRBD1. In germline, CDR1 is MNHEY, CDR2 SMNVEV (reference sequence). The CDR3 totals 14 residues. With V trimmed by 6 bases and J by 4 bases, 8 bases remained unmatched. The CDR3, as DNA: TGTGCCAGCAGCCCGAACAGGGGCCTCTATGGCTACACCTTC. It translates to CASSPNRGLYGYTF.

The CDR3 reads CASSDPHGQFNYGYTF. The CDR3 region has the DNA TGTGCCAGCAGCGATCCCCATGGACAGTTTAACTATGGCTACACCTTC. The rearrangement joins TRBV9 to TRBJ1-2; D might be TRBD1 (6 bases). Germline lookup yields CDR1 SGDLS and CDR2 YYNGEE. The CDR3 loop spans 16 amino acids. The V end was cut by 3 bases, the J end by 1 base, with 16 bases between.

This chain connects TRBV30 to TRBJ2-3; 15 positions agree with TRBD2. The J segment lost 1 base and the V segment lost 4 bases, leaving 12 bases of the junction unmatched. Germline V lookup: CDR1 GTSNPN, CDR2 SVGIG (reference sequence). This CDR3 is 19 amino acids long. The CDR3: CAWTRRTSGRGVRTDTQYF. DNA for the CDR3: TGTGCCTGGACTAGAAGGACTAGCGGGAGGGGGGTCCGCACAGATACGCAGTATTTT.

The chain joins TRBV12-5 to TRBJ2-3; 10 bases are shared with TRBD1. The CDR3 totals 14 residues. Looked up from germline, CDR1 is LGHNT and CDR2 is FRNRAP. Trimming removed 6 bases from V and 4 bases from J; junction bases left unmatched: 4. The CDR3 DNA reads as TGTGCTAGTGGGCCCGGGACAGGGGCAGATACGCAGTATTTT. This translates into CASGPGTGADTQYF.

The chain couples TRBV3-1 (or the pseudogene TRBV3-2) to TRBJ1-6; TRBD1 matches at 8 bases. CDR1 is LGHDT, CDR2 YNNKEL, per germline (reference sequence). The J segment lost 5 bases and the V segment lost 4 bases, leaving 4 bases of the junction unmatched. CDR3 size: 15 residues. The CDR3 is CASSPLDRDNSPLHF. The CDR3, as DNA: TGTGCCAGCAGCCCATTGGACAGGGATAATTCACCCCTCCACTTT.